This T cell receptor beta chain emerged from a study of cytomegalovirus exposure and HLA in healthy donors (dated by TCRdb to the late 2010s). For the study in its entirety: According to an earlier analysis of a few hundred of the donors, 150 million to 200 million T cells yielded roughly 110 million unique TCR beta sequences and 276 Gb of sequence data. An early release that covered more than 550 HLA-typed donors contained about 300 gigabases of sequencing data and tens of millions of unique TCR sequences. Of the 350 to 450 genotyped donors, 65% to 90% fell in the genetic ancestry cluster associated with self-reported Caucasian donors. The aim of the study was to test whether cataloging public T cell receptors could identify signatures of past pathogen exposure. The study used immunosequencing to profile the T cell repertoires of around 600 subjects and linked those repertoires to cytomegalovirus serostatus. Besides the first cohort of 500 to 700 subjects, a separate validation cohort made up of 95 to 150 different subjects was used. The study combined high-throughput TCR immunosequencing, statistical association of individual TCRs with disease status, and machine learning to predict cytomegalovirus infection status. To study patterns of TCR occurrence, a later analysis re-analyzed previously published TCR beta repertoires from several hundred donors and added high-resolution HLA genotyping. The later analysis used no new phenotypic data to find candidate immune exposures, relying instead on TCR beta sequences and their occurrence across donors. An earlier analysis of some 500 of the donors applied high-throughput TCR beta sequencing to assess whether each TCR beta V gene segment acted as functional or pseudogenic. Donor age, sex, ethnicity and CMV serostatus were compiled alongside the repertoire data. A later genetic analysis used genome-wide SNP genotypes for about 65% of the roughly 670 donors, treating that subset as a discovery cohort. All discovery cohort repertoires had been generated on a single sequencing platform. HLA typing covered class I and class II loci at four-digit resolution. The number of donors typed differed by locus, with roughly 620-630 for A, B, C, DRB1 and DQB1, around 500 for DQA1, over 600 for DPA1, and some 450 for DPB1. Because of strong linkage in the cohort, roughly 5 DR-DQ haplotypes were treated as single units for association and clustering. Among 300 to 500 genotyped donors of the cohort, an average of roughly 230,000 unique TCR beta nucleotide sequences was sequenced per donor, of which roughly 18% were non-productive. Study-level results and caveats: The only immune exposure information available for the cohort was CMV serostatus. It was suggested by the authors that the approach could potentially be generalized to other disease states and immunological phenotypes. The classifier was reported to diagnose cytomegalovirus status with high specificity and sensitivity in both the original cohort and the validation cohort. Compared with equally common non-associated chains, HLA-associated TCR beta chains in a later analysis were more clonally expanded and had lower generation probabilities. Compared with the roughly 670-donor mean, donors in an Asian-associated ancestry cluster had fewer N-insertions in productive TCRs, according to a later genetic analysis. The sequencing pipeline was judged likely to have produced a cluster of highly shared sequence variants as a technical artifact. Because HLA typing was missing for some donors at each locus, association tests included only the typed subset. A later analysis reported that several top co-occurrence clusters appeared linked to parvovirus B19, influenza, CMV and Epstein-Barr virus. In a later analysis, the rate of TCR association differed among HLA loci, with DRB1 alleles having the most associated TCRs and HLA-C alleles having the fewest. An earlier analysis of approximately 540 of the donors showed that most TCR beta V segments appeared in productive rearrangements either about 87% or about 30% of the time, which broadly matched IMGT annotations. Sequencing depth was assumed to be roughly uniform across donors in the presence/absence analyses, though that assumption may not hold. Strong co-occurrence of HLA alleles, especially DR and DQ, made assigning TCR associations to individual alleles difficult. In vitro tests confirmed that three of the cytomegalovirus-associated TCR beta chains recognize cytomegalovirus antigens. This cohort had only TCR beta chains sequenced, and the lack of alpha or paired-chain data limited which features could be detected. The 87-base-pair reads could not distinguish some IMGT-functional V segments, including TRBV6-2 and TRBV6-3, so those segments were excluded. A further reported finding was that TCR beta sequences accurately predicted the HLA-A and HLA-B alleles for most subjects in the first cohort. Specific HLA alleles were associated with roughly 17,000 TCR beta sequences at a false discovery rate of 0.05 in a later analysis. In a later genetic analysis, a missense DCLRE1C variant was associated with V-gene and J-gene trimming of TCR beta chains, and the association was replicated in an independent cohort. In a later analysis, most CMV-associated TCR beta chains were found to appear HLA-restricted, with HLA associations seemingly driven largely by CMV exposure. Most TCR sequences were seen in very few donors, while some public TCRs were found in many individuals. Correlated functional status among segregating V segments might reflect linkage disequilibrium, but an unknown experimental factor could not be ruled out. The study gave a list of 150 to 200 TCR beta chains associated with cytomegalovirus. Because counts were too low, roughly 17 rarely observed V segments, including chromosome 9 orphons, were left out of the earlier analysis of roughly 600 of the donors.

The protocol used for the library was the immunoSEQ multiplex PCR assay. For the multiplex PCR, a mixture combining 60 forward primers for TCR Vbeta segments and 13 reverse primers for TCR Jbeta segments was used. A multiplex PCR assay on genomic DNA amplified the CDR3 region of rearranged TCR beta genes. The Illumina HiSeq System was used to sequence the amplified TCR beta libraries as 87-base-pair reads. As for the original processing: In a later analysis, tens of millions of unique TCR beta chains were counted across the roughly 610 repertoires, and about 9.9 million of these chains were shared by at least two donors. A nearest-neighbor algorithm error-corrected the raw reads and collapsed the reads into unique sequences, merging closely related sequences to remove PCR and sequencing errors. Alignment of CDR3 sequences to IMGT reference sequences was used to assign V, D and J gene segments. Each retained sequence needed at least a six-nucleotide match to both a V gene segment and a J gene segment. A rearrangement was called productive if the CDR3 had no stop codons and remained in frame with V and J, and every other rearrangement was called non-productive. Following IMGT convention, CDR3 was defined as the stretch from the second conserved V-encoded cysteine up to the conserved J-encoded phenylalanine. Sequences without an unambiguous match to a single V gene segment were excluded from the earlier analysis of 450 to 650 of the donors. An earlier analysis of approximately 590 of the donors called V segments functional above 56.7% productive rearrangements and segregating when the between-donor standard deviation exceeded 5%. A statistical classification framework was built for diagnosing cytomegalovirus status from the catalog of TCR beta chain sequences. In a later analysis, V and J genes were assigned by comparing TCR nucleotide sequences against IMGT/GENE-DB human TR gene sequences. A later analysis assigned CDR3 sequences and most-parsimonious VDJ recombination scenarios with the TCRdist pipeline. In a later analysis, every TCR beta chain was defined by the combination of its CDR3 amino acid sequence and its V-gene family, and reads without a unique V-gene family were dropped. As a way to deal with suspected cross-contamination and a sequencing artifact, a later analysis dropped hundreds of nucleotide sequences that were highly shared and had low generation probability. In a later analysis, a clonal expansion index was calculated for each public chain from normalized within-repertoire ranks of inferred template counts. In a later analysis, generation probabilities were computed using a VDJ recombination model fitted to out-of-frame rearrangements, and the results were checked against IGoR. In a later analysis, TCR-TCR, TCR-HLA and TCR-CMV co-occurrence was scored with hypergeometric tests, and a repertoire-size bias correction was applied to TCR pairs. False discovery rates were estimated in a later analysis by permuting HLA or CMV assignments 20 times. In a later analysis, co-occurring TCRs were grouped using DBSCAN, with TCRdist sequence similarity added in when clustering inside HLA-allele-positive subsets. Repertoires with fewer than 30,000 or more than 120,000 public chains were left out of co-occurrence clustering, as were four to six repertoires with anomalous nucleotide sharing. The source is immuneACCESS, and TCRdb retained only in-frame sequences with V and J called. Part of the clones is not carried over; for the studies checked, unresolved V genes explain less than half of this, and the remainder is unexplained. V, J and clone size were drawn from that table, and D and trimming were deduced from the DNA. The sample profile shows some 180,000 clones; roughly 80% of them were found once. The ten largest clones represent about 2.6% of the sample.

From its cysteine to its phenylalanine, the CDR3 spans 17 amino acids. The entry retains the CDR3 DNA only, 51 bases that are in frame from base 1. CDR1 and CDR2, looked up from the germline V gene, are MNHNS and SASEGT. V and J are truncated by 0 bases and 4 bases respectively, leaving an intervening sequence of 17 bases. The cohort comprised around 690 healthy bone marrow donors. All cohort members were sampled while nominally healthy, although unrecorded immune exposures were likely present. The donor was CMV seronegative and belonged to the group of 380 or so seronegative cohort members. A peripheral blood sample was collected from each donor, and TCR beta sequencing was performed on peripheral blood mononuclear cells. Genomic DNA extraction from the blood cell samples was performed with the Qiagen DNeasy Blood Extraction Kit. This clone was seen just once. Its recognized antigen is unknown. It has no much larger one-base neighbor in the sample; base qualities were not kept. Within the sample, other DNA sequences also encode this same CDR3.

The clonotype originates from a female donor in good health and CMV-seronegative. The sequence joins TRBV6-1 to TRBJ2-3; the D gene is possibly TRBD1, with 5 bases matching. Sequenced input: PBMCs. The CDR3 region has the sequence CASSEAEGWGIADTQYF. The base sequence is TGTGCCAGCAGTGAAGCGGAAGGTTGGGGCATTGCAGATACGCAGTATTTT.